This T cell receptor beta chain was sequenced for a study of blood T cell repertoires in COVID-19. The repertoire was sequenced with immunoSEQ multiplex PCR; TCRdb's copy has only in-frame clones and lacks some. Among fewer than 85,000 clones listed, around three quarters were seen once. J lost 2 bases, V lost 4 bases, and 5 bases had no gene match. Per the germline V gene, CDR1 is SGHRS and CDR2 is YFSETQ. The CDR3 is 16 amino acids. This TCR was sampled from a woman between 65 and 79 years old with acute or convalescent COVID-19. Sequencing used peripheral blood. V is TRBV5-1 and J is TRBJ2-1; 11 bases align to TRBD1. The CDR3 coding sequence is TGCGCCAGCAGCCTTCGGACAGGGGGCACCTACAATGAGCAGTTCTTC. Translated: CASSLRTGGTYNEQFF.